This TCR beta chain was sequenced during a study of long-term antiretroviral therapy in people with HIV. V was trimmed by 0 bases and J by 3 bases, leaving 15 bases between them. Germline V gene lookup returns CDR1 SNHLY and CDR2 FYNNEI. The CDR3 consists of 16 residues. Sequencing used immunoSEQ v3.0 at survey level. The assay was immunoSEQ multiplex PCR, and TCRdb's table has in-frame clones only and misses some. Of over 10,000 clones listed, 88% are singletons. The receptor was derived from a woman aged 40 to 50 with HIV. Here the sequenced sample was unsorted PBMCs, taken 2.1 years after starting antiretroviral therapy. The gene calls are TRBV2 and TRBJ2-7; the D call may be TRBD1 or TRBD2 (5 bases each). In nucleotides, the CDR3 is TGTGCCAGCAGTGAAGCGCGTATCCGGGACGGCTACGAGCAGTACTTC. Translated: CASSEARIRDGYEQYF. Using reference TRBV2 and TRBJ2-7 for the parts outside the CDR3, the full variable domain is EPEVTQTPSHQVTQMGQEVILRCVPISNHLYFYWYRQILGQKVEFLVSFYNNEISEKSEIFDDQFSVERPDGSNFTLKIRSTKLEDSAMYFCASSEARIRDGYEQYFGPGTRLTVT.